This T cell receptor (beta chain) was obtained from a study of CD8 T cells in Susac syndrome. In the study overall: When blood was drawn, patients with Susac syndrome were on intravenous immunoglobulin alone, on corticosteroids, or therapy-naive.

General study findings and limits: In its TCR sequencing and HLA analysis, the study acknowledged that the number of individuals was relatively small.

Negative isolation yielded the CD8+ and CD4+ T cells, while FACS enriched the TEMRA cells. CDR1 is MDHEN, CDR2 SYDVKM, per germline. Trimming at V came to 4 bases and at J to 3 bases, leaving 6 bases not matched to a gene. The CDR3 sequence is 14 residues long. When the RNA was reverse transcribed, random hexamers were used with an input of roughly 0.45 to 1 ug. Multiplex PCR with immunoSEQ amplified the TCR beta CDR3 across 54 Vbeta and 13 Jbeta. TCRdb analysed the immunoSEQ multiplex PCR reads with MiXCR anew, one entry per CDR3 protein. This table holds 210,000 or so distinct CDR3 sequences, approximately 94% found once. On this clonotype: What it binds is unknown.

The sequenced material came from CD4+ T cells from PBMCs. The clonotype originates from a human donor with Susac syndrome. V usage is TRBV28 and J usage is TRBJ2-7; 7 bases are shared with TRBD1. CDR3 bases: TGTGCCAGCAGTTCCAGGACAGGATACTACGAGCAGTACTTC. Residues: CASSSRTGYYEQYF.